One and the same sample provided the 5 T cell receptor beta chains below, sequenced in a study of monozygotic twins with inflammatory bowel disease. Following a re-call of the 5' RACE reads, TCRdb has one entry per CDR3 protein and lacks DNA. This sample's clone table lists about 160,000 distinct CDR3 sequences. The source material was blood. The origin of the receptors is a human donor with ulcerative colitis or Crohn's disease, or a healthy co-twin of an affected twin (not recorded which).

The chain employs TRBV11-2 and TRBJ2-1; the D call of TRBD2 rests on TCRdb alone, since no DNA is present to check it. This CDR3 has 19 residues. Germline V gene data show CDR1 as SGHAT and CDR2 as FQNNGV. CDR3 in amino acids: CASSLRWSSGRAIGNEQFF.

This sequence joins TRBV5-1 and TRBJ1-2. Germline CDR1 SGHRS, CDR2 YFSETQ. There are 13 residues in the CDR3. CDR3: CASSLSSSYGYTF.

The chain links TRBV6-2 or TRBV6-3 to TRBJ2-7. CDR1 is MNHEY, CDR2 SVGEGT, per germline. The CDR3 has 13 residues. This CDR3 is CASSYGRAYEQYF.

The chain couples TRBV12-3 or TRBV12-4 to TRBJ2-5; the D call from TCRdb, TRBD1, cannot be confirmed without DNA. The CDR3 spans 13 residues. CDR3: CASSFSGEETQYF.

The CDR3 loop is CASSLRGRSNQPQHF. J is TRBJ1-5 and V is TRBV12-3 or TRBV12-4; TCRdb's D call, TRBD1, is unchecked because there is no DNA. There are 15 residues in the CDR3.